This TCR beta chain was sequenced during a study of control samples from healthy donors and cancer patients. Profiling relied on immunoSEQ multiplex PCR, and the TCRdb table lists in-frame clones only, not all of them. Its table records 150,000 to 200,000 clones. J lost 8 bases, V lost 5 bases, and 11 bases had no gene match. The CDR3 is 14 amino acids. Germline lookup yields CDR1 MNHEY and CDR2 SVGAGI. This rearrangement joins TRBV6-5 to TRBJ1-1, with 7 bases identical to TRBD1. The sequencing sample was made of blood. The TCR comes from a woman aged 25 to 39 in good health. The CDR3 DNA reads as TGTGCCAGCAGTCATGAAGGGAACAGGGGAGAAGCTTTCTTT. Translation gives CASSHEGNRGEAFF.